The 25 T cell receptor beta chains in this list originate from one sample, sequenced in a study of early T cells in non-severe SARS-CoV-2 infection (dated by TCRdb to 2020 to 2022). The library was prepared using 5' RACE. Sequencing used a NextSeq 500. TCRdb applied fastp at Q25 and MiXCR to the public reads, then kept only in-frame beta chains. Merged by CDR3 protein, the rows form single entries marked with the most common genes and DNA. Counted in this sample were 60,000 to 75,000 distinct CDR3 sequences; approximately 12% of them appeared once. Of the sample, 4% to 5.5% is held by the ten largest clones. Sequenced input: whole blood. The receptors were sampled from an adult who was a healthcare worker with PCR-confirmed SARS-CoV-2 infection or an uninfected control (not recorded which).

This clonotype was seen repeatedly, ten times or more. CDR3 DNA: TGCAGTGCTACTAGCGGAAGCTCCTACGAGCAGTACTTC. As protein: CSATSGSSYEQYF. The chain recombines TRBV20-1 with TRBJ2-7, with 7 bases that match TRBD2. V trimming: 4 bases; J trimming: 0 bases; junction bases outside the gene matches: 3. The CDR3 has 13 amino acids. Germline V gives CDR1 DFQATT, CDR2 SNEGSKA (reference sequence).

This clonotype was seen only a few times. The chain combines TRBV19 with TRBJ1-3; no definite D call. The germline gives CDR1 LNHDA, CDR2 SQIVND (reference sequence). Trimming stripped 6 bases from V and 7 bases from J, with 19 bases between. This CDR3 contains 15 residues. The CDR3 here is CASSILGPAGNTIYF. CDR3 in DNA: TGTGCCAGTAGCATCCTAGGGCCCGCCGGGAACACCATATATTTT.

The sample holds a few counts of this clonotype. The V and J genes are TRBV18 and TRBJ2-1; the match to TRBD2 covers 12 bases. Germline V gene lookup returns CDR1 KGHSH and CDR2 LQKENI. After removal of 0 bases from V and 8 bases from J, the junction contained 5 bases not matched to a gene. The CDR3 loop spans 16 amino acids. In DNA form, the CDR3 reads TGTGCCAGCTCACCACCCTCTAGCGGGAGGGCCGATGAGCAGTTCTTC. This encodes CASSPPSSGRADEQFF.

This clonotype has ten or more counts. The rearrangement uses TRBV29-1 and TRBJ2-7; possibly TRBD1 for D (5 bases). V lost 7 bases to trimming and J lost 1 base, with 23 bases between them. CDR3 length equals 16 residues. From germline, CDR1 is SQVTM and CDR2 ANQGSEA. This chain's CDR3 is CSAVTDQASGSYEQYF. CDR3 DNA sequence: TGCAGCGCAGTGACAGACCAGGCGTCAGGATCCTACGAGCAGTACTTC.

The table lists this clonotype with a few counts. Because it lacks the conserved phenylalanine or tryptophan at the end, this CDR3 is likely a read error. V is TRBV11-2 and J is TRBJ2-1, with 7 bases matching TRBD2. The length of the CDR3 is 16 residues. Germline values: CDR1 SGHAT, CDR2 FQNNGV. J gave up 0 bases and V 3 bases, and 5 bases lay outside the gene matches. The CDR3 sequence: CASSLGPGGSYNEQFL. The CDR3 nucleotides are TGTGCCAGCAGCTTGGGGCCGGGAGGCTCCTACAATGAGCAGTTCTTG.

This clonotype was seen repeatedly, ten times or more. The V call is TRBV18, the J call TRBJ2-2; D is possibly TRBD2 (6 bases). CDR1 KGHSH and CDR2 LQKENI come from the germline V gene. The germline V and J ends were trimmed by 5 bases and 4 bases, with 11 bases remaining between them. The CDR3 runs 14 residues. CDR3 amino acids: CASSLDSGTGELFF. DNA of the CDR3: TGTGCCAGCTCATTGGATAGCGGCACCGGGGAGCTGTTTTTT.

This clonotype was recorded once. The gene calls are TRBV6-1 and TRBJ2-1, with D hard to call. Trimming took 1 base from V and 4 from J, leaving 8 bases between them. Germline V gene lookup returns CDR1 MNHNS and CDR2 SASEGT. The CDR3 has 14 residues. The DNA of the CDR3 is TGTGCCAGCAGTGAAGTGGGTTCTTACAATGAGCAGTTCTTC. Translation gives CASSEVGSYNEQFF.

V usage is TRBV5-1 and J usage is TRBJ2-5; 8 nucleotides match TRBD2. CDR1 and CDR2 (germline): SGHRS, YFSETQ. The trim removed 4 bases at V and 5 bases at J, leaving 10 bases unmatched. This CDR3 has 15 residues. This CDR3 is CASSRSGADRETQYF. The CDR3 DNA follows: TGCGCCAGCAGCCGTAGCGGGGCGGACCGGGAGACCCAGTACTTC.

The J gene is TRBJ1-6, the V gene TRBV20-1; D perhaps matches TRBD1 (6 bases). Trimming took off 6 bases at V and 7 bases at J, with 16 bases between the two ends. CDR1 and CDR2 from the germline V gene are DFQATT and SNEGSKA (reference sequence). The length of the CDR3 is 14 residues. The CDR3 DNA sequence: TGCAGTGCCTCAACGGACAGACTAAATTCACCCCTCCACTTT. Translating it yields CSASTDRLNSPLHF.

This clonotype was observed a handful of times. V is TRBV3-1 and J is TRBJ2-7; D remains ambiguous. Deletions cut 1 base from V and 0 bases from J, with 4 bases between. This CDR3 is 13 amino acids long. The germline V gene encodes CDR1 LGHDT and CDR2 YNNKEL (reference sequence). DNA of the CDR3: TGTGCCAGCAGCCAAGGGAGCTCCTACGAGCAGTACTTC. This translates into CASSQGSSYEQYF.

There are a few counts of this clonotype. This chain uses TRBV14 with TRBJ2-1; TRBD2 agrees at 14 bases. In germline, CDR1 is SGHDN, CDR2 FVKESK. This CDR3 is built from 15 residues. Trimming cost V 4 bases and J 8 bases; bases outside gene matches: 4. Here the CDR3 reads CASSLTSGRAYEQFF. The CDR3 DNA follows: TGTGCCAGCAGCCTGACTAGCGGGAGGGCCTATGAGCAGTTCTTC.

To note about this clonotype: This may arise from a read error, as a much more abundant clone is one base away. V gene TRBV5-1 combines with J gene TRBJ2-3; D not resolved. The CDR3 sequence is 14 residues long. Germline V gene sequence: CDR1 SGHRS, CDR2 YFSETQ. The CDR3 DNA reads as TGCGCCAGCAGCTCTGACATTTACACAGATATGCAGTATTTT. Translated, it gives CASSSDIYTDMQYF. The full variable domain, completed using reference TRBV5-1 and TRBJ2-3, is KAGVTQTPRYLIKTRGQQVTLSCSPISGHRSVSWYQQTPGQGLQFLFEYFSETQRNKGNFPGRFSGRQFSNSRSEMNVSTLELGDSALYLCASSSDIYTDMQYFGPGTRLTVL.

This clonotype was observed at least ten times. The chain combines TRBV7-2 with TRBJ2-1, with 13 bases that match TRBD2. The ends lost 5 bases at V and 9 bases at J; junction bases unmatched: 16. Germline assignment: CDR1 SGHTA and CDR2 FQGNSA. This CDR3 is 18 amino acids long. CDR3 nucleotides: TGTGCCAGCAGCAACCGACTCGCCGGGACTAGCGGGGAAGTTGAGCAGTTCTTC. This codes for CASSNRLAGTSGEVEQFF.

This clonotype was seen repeatedly, ten times or more. The gene calls are TRBV18 and TRBJ2-7; D gene uncertain. V was clipped by 0 bases and J by 5 bases, with 11 bases between them. Germline CDR1 KGHSH, CDR2 LQKENI. CDR3 length: 14 amino acids. The CDR3 bases are TGTGCCAGCTCACCACCCACATTCGACAACGAGCAGTACTTC. Its translation is CASSPPTFDNEQYF.

The chain employs TRBV7-3 and TRBJ2-1; 11 bases are a match to TRBD1. Germline V gene data show CDR1 as SGHTA and CDR2 as FQGTGA. Trimming removed 8 bases from V and 8 bases from J; junction bases left unmatched: 8. The CDR3 has 14 amino acids. The CDR3 here is CASSSGTGGDEQFF. The CDR3 DNA sequence: TGTGCCAGCTCCTCCGGGACAGGGGGTGATGAGCAGTTCTTC.

This clonotype was counted at least ten times. The chain uses TRBV7-2 and TRBJ2-1; unclear D gene. The CDR3 totals 16 residues. The V end was cut by 4 bases, the J end by 0 bases, with 13 bases between. Germline CDR1 reads SGHTA; CDR2 reads FQGNSA. The CDR3 bases are TGTGCCAGCAGCTCCCGTGTCCTAAACTCCTACAATGAGCAGTTCTTC. Translated: CASSSRVLNSYNEQFF.

This clonotype was counted a few times. The chain links TRBV5-1 to TRBJ2-2; the D call may be TRBD1 or TRBD2 (5 bases each). Deletions cut 4 bases from V and 0 bases from J, with 16 bases between. The CDR3 is 17 residues long. The germline CDR1 and CDR2 sequences are SGHRS and YFSETQ. The CDR3 DNA reads TGCGCCAGCAGCCGGGGTGGGGCAGCGACGAACACCGGGGAGCTGTTTTTT. Translated, it gives CASSRGGAATNTGELFF. The variable domain in full, completed from reference TRBV5-1 and TRBJ2-2, reads KAGVTQTPRYLIKTRGQQVTLSCSPISGHRSVSWYQQTPGQGLQFLFEYFSETQRNKGNFPGRFSGRQFSNSRSEMNVSTLELGDSALYLCASSRGGAATNTGELFFGEGSRLTVL.

CDR3 DNA: TGTGCCAGCAGTACCCAAGGGAGGACCGGGGAGCTGTTTTTT. Protein product: CASSTQGRTGELFF. The chain carries TRBV6-1 and TRBJ2-2; weak D call: TRBD2 (6 bases). The CDR3 contains 14 residues. Germline CDR1 MNHNS, CDR2 SASEGT. Trimming left V 5 bases short and J 5 bases short, with 12 bases between.

This clonotype was observed once. V and J are TRBV30 and TRBJ2-2; D not resolved. The CDR3 runs 14 residues. V was pared by 0 bases and J by 4 bases, with 9 bases between. Germline loops: CDR1 GTSNPN, CDR2 SVGIG (reference sequence). CDR3 in DNA: TGTGCCTGGAGTGTAGCCGACGGCACCGGGGAGCTGTTTTTT. It is translated as CAWSVADGTGELFF.

This clonotype was observed at least ten times. The chain employs TRBV7-9 and TRBJ2-1, with TRBD1 identical over 10 bases. CDR3 length: 15 amino acids. Germline V gene data show CDR1 as SEHNR and CDR2 as FQNEAQ (reference sequence). The V and J ends lost 5 bases and 6 bases, in that order; junction bases with no gene match: 7. CDR3 sequence reads: CASSPGTGESNEQFF. CDR3 bases: TGTGCCAGCAGCCCTGGGACAGGGGAGAGCAATGAGCAGTTCTTC.

J is TRBJ2-7 and V is TRBV29-1, with TRBD2 identical over 8 bases. CDR3 length: 16 amino acids. V trimming: 0 bases; J trimming: 2 bases; junction bases outside the gene matches: 9. Germline loops: CDR1 SQVTM, CDR2 ANQGSEA. The CDR3 nucleotides read TGCAGCGTTGAAGATCGAGGTAGCGGGACCACCTACGAGCAGTACTTC. This codes for CSVEDRGSGTTYEQYF.

CDR3 loop: CSVEGNSGGRTEAFF. DNA of the CDR3: TGCAGCGTTGAAGGAAATAGCGGGGGAAGGACTGAAGCTTTCTTT. The chain recombines TRBV29-1 with TRBJ1-1; TRBD1 is a possible D gene (5 bases). Per germline, CDR1 SQVTM and CDR2 ANQGSEA. Deletions cut 1 base from V and 5 bases from J, with 17 bases between. The CDR3 runs 15 residues.

This clonotype was seen ten or more times. The chain has TRBV13 and TRBJ1-2; 8 bases match TRBD1. V lost 0 bases to trimming and J lost 3 bases; unmatched junction nucleotides: 3. Germline V gene sequence: CDR1 PRHDT, CDR2 FYEKMQ (reference sequence). The CDR3 sequence is 15 residues long. CDR3 bases: TGTGCCAGCAGCTTAGGGGACAGGGCCGACTATGGCTACACCTTC. Translated: CASSLGDRADYGYTF.

This clonotype turned up a few times. This chain joins TRBV4-1 and TRBJ1-1; 10 positions agree with TRBD1. V lost 9 bases to trimming and J lost 10 bases; unmatched junction nucleotides: 17. CDR1 MGHRA and CDR2 YSYEKL come from the germline V gene. The CDR3 loop spans 15 amino acids. This CDR3 reads CASSSSGTGDSRAFF. The CDR3 nucleotides read TGCGCCAGTTCTAGTTCTGGGACAGGGGACTCCCGAGCTTTCTTT.

This clonotype showed up many times. The chain links TRBV6-1 to TRBJ1-6, with a weak D call TRBD1 (6 bases). The length of the CDR3 is 16 residues. CDR1 is MNHNS and CDR2 is SASEGT in the germline V gene. Trimming removed 6 bases at V and 9 bases at J, with 21 bases between. This chain's CDR3 is CASRGGGGQRFSPLHF. The CDR3, as DNA: TGTGCCAGCAGAGGGGGGGGAGGACAGAGATTTTCACCCCTCCACTTT.